The next 9 T cell receptor beta chains were all read from a single sample in a study of OX40 agonist ivuxolimab in advanced cancers. Using immunoSEQ multiplex PCR, the repertoire was profiled, and TCRdb retains in-frame clones only, with some absent. The sample lists tens of thousands of clones, more than 70% occurring once. Source: CD4+ or CD8+ T cells sorted from blood, taken in a trial of the OX40 agonist ivuxolimab. Every receptor here comes from an adult with an advanced solid tumor such as melanoma, head and neck, liver or kidney cancer.

J is TRBJ2-3 and V is TRBV29-1; D unclear. In germline, CDR1 is SQVTM, CDR2 ANQGSEA. The length of the CDR3 is 13 residues. Deletions cut 6 bases from V and 1 base from J, with 11 bases between. The CDR3 protein is CSVAPSGTDTQYF. The CDR3 nucleotides read TGCAGCGTCGCCCCGTCGGGCACAGATACGCAGTATTTT.

V is TRBV5-1 and J is TRBJ2-7; 9 nucleotides agree with TRBD1. The junction had 5 bases not matched to a gene; V was cut back by 2 bases and J by 5 bases. CDR3 size: 14 residues. CDR1 is SGHRS and CDR2 is YFSETQ in the germline V gene. The CDR3 spells CASSFGQGINEQYF. The CDR3 nucleotides read TGCGCCAGCAGCTTCGGACAGGGGATTAACGAGCAGTACTTC. Using reference TRBV5-1 and TRBJ2-7 for the parts outside the CDR3, the full variable domain is KAGVTQTPRYLIKTRGQQVTLSCSPISGHRSVSWYQQTPGQGLQFLFEYFSETQRNKGNFPGRFSGRQFSNSRSEMNVSTLELGDSALYLCASSFGQGINEQYFGPGTRLTVT.

The chain has TRBV5-4 and TRBJ2-1; D tentatively reads TRBD1 or TRBD2 (5 bases each). Germline loops: CDR1 SGHNT, CDR2 YYREEE (reference sequence). Deletions cut 4 bases from V and 4 bases from J, with 21 bases between. The length of the CDR3 is 17 residues. This chain's CDR3 is CASSPGFGSGKYNEQFF. The CDR3 DNA reads TGTGCCAGCAGCCCGGGATTTGGGTCAGGGAAATACAATGAGCAGTTCTTC.

CDR3 sequence (DNA): TGTGCCTGGGAAAGGGGAGCTCCCTATGGCTACACCTTC. Its protein is CAWERGAPYGYTF. V usage is TRBV30 and J usage is TRBJ1-2; D is possibly TRBD1 (5 bases). The CDR3 loop spans 13 amino acids. Germline-derived CDR1 and CDR2 are GTSNPN and SVGIG (reference sequence). The V and J ends lost 5 bases and 4 bases respectively, with 14 bases between them.

The chain couples TRBV5-1 to TRBJ1-2; 7 bases line up with TRBD1. The CDR3 sequence is 14 residues long. Germline V gives CDR1 SGHRS, CDR2 YFSETQ. The V segment lost 0 bases and the J segment 6 bases; nucleotides outside the gene matches: 5. In nucleotides, the CDR3 is TGCGCCAGCAGCTTGGGGGGCACAGGGGATGGCTACACCTTC. Its translation is CASSLGGTGDGYTF. Full variable domain (outside the CDR3, taken from reference TRBV5-1 and TRBJ1-2): KAGVTQTPRYLIKTRGQQVTLSCSPISGHRSVSWYQQTPGQGLQFLFEYFSETQRNKGNFPGRFSGRQFSNSRSEMNVSTLELGDSALYLCASSLGGTGDGYTFGSGTRLTVV.

The CDR3 DNA follows: TGTGCCAGCAGCTTGGGCGGGAGCGCCTACGAGCAGTACTTC. Amino acids: CASSLGGSAYEQYF. The chain uses TRBV7-3 and TRBJ2-7; 7 bases match TRBD2. Per germline, CDR1 SGHTA and CDR2 FQGTGA. Germline trimming cut 3 bases from V and 2 bases from J; bases unmatched to any gene: 4. The CDR3 is 14 residues long. The entire variable domain, with the rest obtained from reference TRBV7-3 and TRBJ2-7, is as follows: GAGVSQTPSNKVTEKGKYVELRCDPISGHTALYWYRQSLGQGPEFLIYFQGTGAADDSGLPNDRFFAVRPEGSVSTLKIQRTERGDSAVYLCASSLGGSAYEQYFGPGTRLTVT.

The J gene is TRBJ2-1, the V gene TRBV5-1; TRBD1 might be the D (6 bases). CDR3 length: 14 residues. Germline V gene lookup returns CDR1 SGHRS and CDR2 YFSETQ. Trimming removed 3 bases at V and 6 bases at J, with 13 bases between. DNA of the CDR3: TGCGCCAGCAGCTCAGGGGCCCCAAGCAATGAGCAGTTCTTC. Protein sequence: CASSSGAPSNEQFF.

V and J are TRBV7-9 and TRBJ2-3; D is unresolved. The CDR3 is 12 amino acids. Per germline, CDR1 SEHNR and CDR2 FQNEAQ (reference sequence). The V gene lost 1 base and the J gene lost 14 bases, with 13 bases spanning the gap. CDR3 protein: CASSLVGRPGYF. In DNA form, the CDR3 reads TGTGCCAGCAGCTTAGTAGGCCGGCCAGGGTATTTT.

The rearrangement joins TRBV2 to TRBJ2-3, with D possibly matching TRBD1 (6 bases). Germline lookup yields CDR1 SNHLY and CDR2 FYNNEI. The CDR3 sequence is 15 residues long. Trimming shortened V by 5 bases and J by 4 bases, and 16 bases separated the two germline ends. CDR3 loop: CASSSRTAKADTQYF. The DNA for the CDR3 is TGTGCCAGCAGTTCGAGGACAGCCAAGGCAGATACGCAGTATTTT.